This T cell receptor beta chain was observed in a study of cytomegalovirus exposure and HLA in healthy donors. Whole-study results and caveats: Listed as cytomegalovirus-associated were about 160 TCR beta chains. Across donors, most TCRs were seen rarely, yet some public ones were widespread.

On this clone: Its cognate antigen is unknown.

The data were produced by immunoSEQ multiplex PCR, yet TCRdb's version contains in-frame clones alone and is incomplete. Altogether about 100,000 clones are present, under 97% being singletons, with the ten largest covering 0.67%. The 120-subject validation cohort, separate from the roughly 700-subject first cohort, included the donors. V lost 4 bases and J lost 4, with 14 bases in between. The CDR3 runs 14 residues. Germline V gene sequence: CDR1 SGDLS, CDR2 YYNGEE. The sequenced sample consisted of PBMCs. The clonotype comes from a woman aged 18-35 years in good health and CMV-seronegative. The V gene is TRBV9, the J gene TRBJ1-1; D unresolved. The CDR3 spells CASSLVGRGTEAFF. CDR3 coding DNA: TGTGCCAGCAGCCTGGTGGGTCGGGGCACTGAAGCTTTCTTT.